The 27 T cell receptor beta chains presented below share a single source sample, sequenced in a study of T cells in Graves' hyperthyroidism and ophthalmopathy. Using RNA transcripts as the source, TCR beta CDR3 regions were amplified. The TCR CDR3 was amplified in a first-round RT-PCR using the HTBI primer set. TCRdb fed the multiplex PCR reads into MiXCR, producing one record per CDR3 protein. Of about 180,000 distinct CDR3 sequences in the sample, about 18% were seen once. Sequenced material: blood. The source is a woman between 45 and 65 years old with Graves' hyperthyroidism.

The chain uses TRBV3-1 and TRBJ1-1; 7 bases are a match to TRBD1. The CDR3 has 15 residues. In germline, CDR1 is LGHDT, CDR2 YNNKEL (reference sequence). V was pared by 3 bases and J by 1 base, with 5 bases of the junction left unmatched. CDR3 coding DNA: TGTGCCAGCAGCCAGGGACAGACGGGGAACACTGAAGCTTTCTTT. This encodes CASSQGQTGNTEAFF.

This clonotype appeared many times. This chain connects TRBV20-1 to TRBJ1-1; tentatively, D is TRBD1 (6 bases). The CDR3 runs 14 residues. V was shortened by 1 base and J by 4 bases, with 13 bases between the two germline ends. CDR1 DFQATT and CDR2 SNEGSKA come from the germline V gene (reference sequence). CDR3 DNA sequence: TGCAGTGCTAGAGCAGGGGCGGGTCGCACTGAAGCTTTCTTT. This encodes CSARAGAGRTEAFF.

This clonotype was seen repeatedly, ten times or more. The chain uses TRBV28 and TRBJ2-7, with D maybe TRBD1 (5 bases). V shed 3 bases and J shed 8 bases, with 8 bases lying between them. The V gene's germline CDR1 is MDHEN and CDR2 SYDVKM. CDR3 size: 11 residues. This CDR3 is CASSFRTQQYF. The CDR3 DNA reads as TGTGCCAGCAGTTTCCGGACACAGCAGTACTTC.

This clonotype occurred many times. The genes are TRBV6-1 and TRBJ1-6; no definite D call. The CDR3 consists of 16 residues. The germline V gene encodes CDR1 MNHNS and CDR2 SASEGT. V was cut by 6 bases and J by 4 bases, with 16 bases left in between. The CDR3 spells CASRDWASEYNSPLHF. In DNA form, the CDR3 reads TGTGCCAGCAGAGATTGGGCATCCGAATATAATTCACCCCTCCACTTT.

This clonotype appeared a few times. CDR3 coding DNA: TGTGCCAGCAGCGTGAGAAGGACAGGGGCAAGGGACGAGCAGTACTTC. Protein sequence: CASSVRRTGARDEQYF. The rearrangement joins TRBV7-2 to TRBJ2-7; 9 bases map to TRBD1. Per germline, CDR1 SGHTA and CDR2 FQGNSA. The CDR3 length is 16 residues. V lost 5 bases and J lost 5; bases outside the gene matches: 13.

This clonotype was observed many times. The chain recombines TRBV6-2 or TRBV6-3 with TRBJ1-2, with TRBD1 matching over 9 bases. With V trimmed by 5 bases and J by 4 bases, 8 bases remained unmatched. The CDR3 is made up of 15 amino acids. Germline CDR1 reads MNHEY; CDR2 reads SVGEGT. The CDR3 spells CASSRTGANVYGYTF. Written as DNA, the CDR3 is TGTGCCAGCAGTCGGACAGGGGCGAATGTCTATGGCTACACCTTC.

The rearrangement uses TRBV3-1 and TRBJ2-5; a weak D match, TRBD2 (5 bases). The germline CDR1 and CDR2 sequences are LGHDT and YNNKEL (reference sequence). The CDR3 extends over 14 amino acids. The V end was cut by 4 bases, the J end by 4 bases, with 13 bases between. CDR3: CASSPIGVRETQYF. CDR3 nucleotides: TGTGCCAGCAGCCCTATCGGGGTTCGAGAGACCCAGTACTTC.

The chain couples TRBV7-9 to TRBJ2-1, with a possible D match to TRBD2 (5 bases). The V and J ends lost 1 base and 1 base respectively, with 8 bases between them. The CDR3 is 15 amino acids. Germline lookup yields CDR1 SEHNR and CDR2 FQNEAQ (reference sequence). The CDR3 nucleotides read TGTGCCAGCAGCTTAGAACTAGTATCCTACAATGAGCAGTTCTTC. Its translation: CASSLELVSYNEQFF.

This clonotype was detected many times. For the CDR3, the DNA is TGTGCCAGCAGCCGGGGAGGCTCGGATTTGAGGAATGAGCAGTTCTTC. Residues: CASSRGGSDLRNEQFF. The rearrangement joins TRBV7-3 to TRBJ2-1; TRBD2 is a possible D gene (6 bases). The CDR3 length is 16 residues. Germline lookup yields CDR1 SGHTA and CDR2 FQGTGA. Trimming removed 5 bases from V and 7 bases from J, with 21 bases in between. Full variable domain (remainder filled in from reference TRBV7-3 and TRBJ2-1): GAGVSQTPSNKVTEKGKYVELRCDPISGHTALYWYRQSLGQGPEFLIYFQGTGAADDSGLPNDRFFAVRPEGSVSTLKIQRTERGDSAVYLCASSRGGSDLRNEQFFGPGTRLTVL.

This clonotype was counted many times. The genes are TRBV19 and TRBJ1-3; D call uncertain. Trimming shortened V by 6 bases and J by 0 bases, and 15 bases separated the two germline ends. CDR3 length: 16 amino acids. CDR1 is LNHDA, CDR2 SQIVND, per germline (reference sequence). CDR3 region: CASRTGRASSGNTIYF. As DNA, the CDR3 is TGTGCCAGTAGGACCGGACGGGCAAGCTCTGGAAACACCATATATTTT.

This clonotype was recorded a few times. The chain couples TRBV4-2 to TRBJ1-5, with 8 bases fitting TRBD1. CDR1 and CDR2 from the germline V gene are LGHNA and YNFKEQ. V lost 1 base and J lost 4; bases outside the gene matches: 9. The CDR3 length is 17 residues. The CDR3, as DNA: TGTGCCAGCAGCCAAGGGCCCCGGACAGGGACTAATCAGCCCCAGCATTTT. Translation gives CASSQGPRTGTNQPQHF.

This clonotype was seen repeatedly, ten times or more. The chain employs TRBV7-8 and TRBJ2-1; 8 positions match TRBD1. The CDR3 totals 13 residues. Germline V gene lookup returns CDR1 SGHVS and CDR2 FQNEAQ. The V and J ends lost 3 bases and 6 bases, in that order; junction bases with no gene match: 1. The CDR3 spells CASSLDRANEQFF. The CDR3 DNA reads as TGTGCCAGCAGCTTGGACAGGGCCAATGAGCAGTTCTTC.

Only a few counts were recorded for this clonotype. This sequence may be a read error, since a much larger clone differs from it by one base. CDR3 in amino acids: CTSRGGPHFYGYTF. The CDR3 DNA follows: TGTACCAGCAGGGGGGGGCCCCACTTCTATGGCTACACCTTC. This chain joins TRBV6-1 and TRBJ1-2, with 7 bases that match TRBD1. The CDR3 length is 14 residues. Germline V gene data show CDR1 as MNHNS and CDR2 as SASEGT.

Many counts were recorded for this clonotype. The J gene is TRBJ1-2, the V gene TRBV6-1, with a weak D call TRBD1 (5 bases). V lost 5 bases, J lost 4 bases, and 11 bases lay in between. Germline values: CDR1 MNHNS, CDR2 SASEGT. The CDR3 is 13 residues long. CDR3 DNA: TGTGCCAGCAGTAAGGACAATCTCTATGGCTACACCTTC. It codes for CASSKDNLYGYTF.

In regard to this clonotype: A much larger clone sits a single nucleotide away, making a read error possible. The V call is TRBV18, the J call TRBJ2-3, with unresolved D. The germline V gene has CDR1 KGHSH and CDR2 LQKENI. The CDR3 has 15 amino acids. V was pared by 2 bases and J by 4 bases, with 13 bases between. CDR3 in DNA: TGTGCCAGCTCACCAGAATTGCTGAGCCCAGATACGCAGTATTTT. This translates into CASSPELLSPDTQYF.

This clonotype was seen once. This sequence joins TRBV7-9 and TRBJ1-4; 10 bases are a match to TRBD1. V lost 2 bases and J lost 8; bases outside the gene matches: 8. This CDR3 has 16 amino acids. Germline loops: CDR1 SEHNR, CDR2 FQNEAQ (reference sequence). The CDR3 sequence is CASSLLRGDRGEKLFF. The DNA for the CDR3 is TGTGCCAGCAGCTTATTAAGGGGGGACAGGGGCGAAAAACTGTTTTTT.

This clonotype was counted only a few times. This rearrangement joins TRBV18 to TRBJ1-5, with a possible D match to TRBD1 (6 bases). Trimming removed 5 bases from V and 7 bases from J, with 12 bases in between. The CDR3 extends over 13 amino acids. CDR1 and CDR2 (germline): KGHSH, LQKENI. In nucleotides, the CDR3 is TGTGCCAGCTCAAAGGGGGGTGGCCAGCCCCAGCATTTT. Amino acid sequence: CASSKGGGQPQHF.

This clonotype showed up many times. This chain joins TRBV12-3 or TRBV12-4 and TRBJ2-3; D could derive from TRBD1 or TRBD2 (6 bases each). The CDR3 loop spans 15 amino acids. Trimming removed 5 bases at V and 5 bases at J, with 17 bases between. The DNA of the CDR3 is TGTGCCAGCAGTGGGGGGCTATTAGTCCTAGATACGCAGTATTTT. Amino acid sequence: CASSGGLLVLDTQYF.

The sample holds many counts of this clonotype. The chain combines TRBV12-3 or TRBV12-4 with TRBJ2-2; D is possibly TRBD1 (5 bases). This CDR3 is built from 15 residues. V was clipped by 5 bases and J by 5 bases, with 15 bases between them. In DNA form, the CDR3 reads TGTGCCAGCAGTATCTCAGGGCGGTCAACCGGGGAGCTGTTTTTT. As protein: CASSISGRSTGELFF.

This clonotype occurred many times. The chain joins TRBV3-1 to TRBJ1-2, with 7 bases fitting TRBD1. Losses at the gene ends were 4 bases for V and 5 bases for J; bases not matched to a gene: 7. This CDR3 is built from 14 residues. Germline V gene sequence: CDR1 LGHDT, CDR2 YNNKEL (reference sequence). CDR3 amino acids: CASSLTGEGYGYTF. As DNA, the CDR3 is TGTGCCAGCAGCCTTACAGGGGAGGGATATGGCTACACCTTC.

This clonotype showed up many times. The gene calls are TRBV20-1 and TRBJ1-2, with D perhaps TRBD1 (6 bases). The CDR3 is 13 amino acids. CDR1 DFQATT and CDR2 SNEGSKA come from the germline V gene (reference sequence). Trimming removed 6 bases at V and 6 bases at J, with 17 bases between. CDR3: CSAPGQGTDGYTF. CDR3 nucleotide sequence: TGCAGTGCCCCGGGGCAGGGGACGGATGGCTACACCTTC.

This clonotype was observed at least ten times. V gene TRBV4-2 combines with J gene TRBJ1-1; 10 nucleotides agree with TRBD1. The CDR3 has 15 amino acids. The V and J ends lost 2 bases and 3 bases, in that order; junction bases with no gene match: 3. The germline gives CDR1 LGHNA, CDR2 YNFKEQ. CDR3 bases: TGTGCCAGCAGCCAATGGGGGACAGGGGACACTGAAGCTTTCTTT. The encoded protein is CASSQWGTGDTEAFF.

This clonotype was counted ten times or more. The chain carries TRBV4-1 and TRBJ1-4; D gene ambiguous. Germline lookup yields CDR1 MGHRA and CDR2 YSYEKL. V was shortened by 1 base and J by 4 bases, with 16 bases between the two germline ends. CDR3 length: 17 amino acids. Written as DNA, the CDR3 is TGCGCCAGCAGCCAAGGACGAGGACGGGGAATTAATGAAAAACTGTTTTTT. Translation gives CASSQGRGRGINEKLFF.

This clonotype has a count of ten or more. The V gene is TRBV29-1, the J gene TRBJ2-7; the D is unclear. Germline V gene sequence: CDR1 SQVTM, CDR2 ANQGSEA. With 6 bases removed from V and 5 bases from J, the gap between germline ends came to 11 bases. The CDR3 sequence is 11 residues long. The CDR3 DNA reads as TGCAGCGTCAGAGTCGGGCACGAGCAGTACTTC. It specifies CSVRVGHEQYF.

This clonotype was observed many times. The chain uses TRBV19 and TRBJ2-7, with D possibly TRBD2 on 5 matching bases. V lost 6 bases, J lost 5 bases, and 17 bases lay in between. Germline CDR1 and CDR2: LNHDA and SQIVND (reference sequence). This CDR3 has 14 amino acids. The CDR3 sequence: CASSLSLGADEQYF. In nucleotides, the CDR3 is TGTGCCAGTAGCCTCTCCTTGGGAGCAGACGAGCAGTACTTC.

Only one count was recorded for this clonotype. The rearrangement links TRBV12-3 or TRBV12-4 to TRBJ2-2; D gene unclear. This CDR3 contains 13 residues. V lost 9 bases and J 3 bases, leaving 11 bases between the germline ends. For the CDR3, the DNA is TGTGCCAGTGTTGGGATGTACACCGGGGAGCTGTTTTTT. Protein product: CASVGMYTGELFF.

This clonotype was counted ten times or more. This chain links TRBV6-1 with TRBJ2-7; D gene uncertain. The V gene lost 7 bases and the J gene lost 3 bases, with 16 bases spanning the gap. The germline CDR1 and CDR2 sequences are MNHNS and SASEGT. The CDR3 extends over 14 amino acids. The CDR3 coding sequence is TGTGCCAGCACCCCTGCGGAAGGTCTCTACGAGCAGTACTTC. As protein: CASTPAEGLYEQYF.